A single sample is the source of the 17 T cell receptor beta chains below, sequenced in a study of blood T cell repertoires in COVID-19. Some clones are missing from TCRdb's copy, which holds only in-frame ones; the method was immunoSEQ multiplex PCR. This sample carries over 130,000 clones, 85% to 90% of them seen once, and the ten largest clones take approximately 9.9%. The sequenced material came from peripheral blood. Source of these receptors: a woman of 80 years or more with acute or convalescent COVID-19.

This chain joins TRBV11-1 and TRBJ2-3; TRBD2 might be the D (6 bases). The CDR3 is 14 amino acids. Germline values: CDR1 SGHAT, CDR2 FQDESV (reference sequence). The germline V and J ends were trimmed by 5 bases and 1 base, with 10 bases remaining between them. CDR3: CASSPSVGTDTQYF. In nucleotides, the CDR3 is TGTGCCAGCAGCCCTAGCGTGGGCACAGATACGCAGTATTTT.

The gene calls are TRBV4-3 and TRBJ1-2, with TRBD1 matching 7 bases. The CDR3 runs to 14 residues. Germline CDR1 LGHNA, CDR2 YSLEER. The V and J ends lost 3 bases and 8 bases, in that order; junction bases with no gene match: 9. CDR3 region: CASSQADRAWGYTF. The CDR3 region has the DNA TGCGCCAGCAGCCAGGCCGACAGGGCCTGGGGCTACACCTTC.

The V and J genes are TRBV5-5 and TRBJ1-4; D is perhaps TRBD1 (5 bases). This CDR3 region has 16 residues. The ends were cut back, 1 base at V and 7 bases at J, with 17 bases in the middle. Germline loops: CDR1 SGHKS, CDR2 YYEKEE (reference sequence). The CDR3: CASSLQGLGLGEKLFF. Here the CDR3 DNA reads TGTGCCAGCAGCTTGCAGGGTCTGGGGTTGGGTGAAAAACTGTTTTTT.

The chain joins TRBV7-2 to TRBJ1-1; D perhaps matches TRBD1 (5 bases). V was pared by 5 bases and J by 5 bases, with 15 bases between. The CDR3 is made up of 14 amino acids. The germline gives CDR1 SGHTA, CDR2 FQGNSA. CDR3 region: CASSPTEGRTEAFF. The CDR3 coding sequence is TGTGCCAGCAGCCCGACGGAGGGGCGGACTGAAGCTTTCTTT.

The gene calls are TRBV5-1 and TRBJ1-1; D uncertain. Trimming stripped 6 bases from V and 1 base from J, with 19 bases between. Per germline, CDR1 SGHRS and CDR2 YFSETQ. The CDR3 length is 16 residues. CDR3 protein: CASTARRAGENTEAFF. The CDR3, as DNA: TGCGCCAGCACCGCTAGGCGGGCCGGGGAGAACACTGAAGCTTTCTTT.

The V gene is TRBV9, the J gene TRBJ1-4; 7 nucleotides align to TRBD1. V was clipped by 3 bases and J by 8 bases; unmatched bases: 10. CDR1 is SGDLS and CDR2 is YYNGEE in the germline V gene. The length of the CDR3 is 15 residues. This CDR3 reads CASSATGTASEKLFF. CDR3 bases: TGTGCCAGCAGCGCGACAGGGACGGCCTCCGAAAAACTGTTTTTT.

The rearrangement joins TRBV12-5 to TRBJ1-6; D gene uncertain. The germline V gene encodes CDR1 LGHNT and CDR2 FRNRAP. The CDR3 loop spans 14 amino acids. V was shortened by 2 bases and J by 11 bases, with 13 bases between the two germline ends. The CDR3 sequence is CASGLMGSDTPLHF. In nucleotides, the CDR3 is TGTGCTAGTGGTTTGATGGGGAGTGATACACCCCTCCACTTT.

The V call is TRBV4-3, the J call TRBJ1-2; a weak D match, TRBD1 (5 bases). The CDR3 is 15 amino acids. V lost 0 bases and J 4 bases, leaving 12 bases between the germline ends. In germline, CDR1 is LGHNA, CDR2 YSLEER. The CDR3 DNA reads as TGCGCCAGCAGCCAAGATAGTGGGGGGGGCTATGGCTACACCTTC. The encoded protein is CASSQDSGGGYGYTF.

This clone was found once. The gene calls are TRBV5-1 and TRBJ2-7; the D gene is possibly TRBD2 (5 bases). With 1 base removed from V and 3 bases from J, the gap between germline ends came to 14 bases. The CDR3 is 15 residues long. Germline V CDR1 and CDR2: SGHRS, YFSETQ. CDR3 protein: CASSLSTDWGYEQYF. As DNA, the CDR3 is TGCGCCAGCAGCTTGTCGACGGACTGGGGCTACGAGCAGTACTTC.

The chain combines TRBV19 with TRBJ1-1, with D tentatively TRBD1 (5 bases). This CDR3 is built from 14 residues. The germline CDR1 and CDR2 sequences are LNHDA and SQIVND (reference sequence). Trimming shortened V by 1 base and J by 4 bases, and 10 bases separated the two germline ends. CDR3 DNA: TGTGCCAGTAGTATAGCCGGGGGTATCACTGAAGCTTTCTTT. It codes for CASSIAGGITEAFF.

This chain's CDR3 is CASSLLGTGAVNEQFF. DNA of the CDR3: TGTGCCAGCAGCTTATTGGGGACAGGGGCCGTCAATGAGCAGTTCTTC. This rearrangement joins TRBV7-2 to TRBJ2-1, with 10 bases lining up with TRBD1. The CDR3 is 16 amino acids. Trimming cost V 2 bases and J 6 bases; bases outside gene matches: 7. The germline V gene has CDR1 SGHTA and CDR2 FQGNSA.

The chain couples TRBV5-8 to TRBJ1-1; the match to TRBD1 covers 9 bases. Germline CDR1 reads SGHTS; CDR2 reads YDEGEE. The length of the CDR3 is 18 residues. Trimming removed 5 bases from V and 5 bases from J; junction bases left unmatched: 19. The DNA for the CDR3 is TGTGCCAGCAGTCGCCAACCCACGGTAACAGGGGGCTGGACTGAAGCTTTCTTT. It translates to CASSRQPTVTGGWTEAFF.

This sequence joins TRBV6-5 and TRBJ1-4; D unresolved. The CDR3 spans 15 residues. V lost 0 bases and J lost 7, with 12 bases in between. Germline assignment: CDR1 MNHEY and CDR2 SVGAGI. CDR3 coding DNA: TGTGCCAGCAGTTACTCGTCAGAGGAAGTTGAAAAACTGTTTTTT. Translated: CASSYSSEEVEKLFF.

This rearrangement joins TRBV12-2 to TRBJ1-1. TRBV12-2 is a documented pseudogene. The CDR3 is 14 amino acids. CDR3: CASRLAGVNTEAFF. The CDR3 region has the DNA TGTGCAAGTCGCTTGGCCGGGGTGAACACTGAAGCTTTCTTT.

The chain has TRBV5-1 and TRBJ2-3; tentative D call: TRBD1 (7 bases). The CDR3 runs to 18 residues. Trimming pared 0 bases from V and 2 bases from J, leaving 19 bases between. Germline V gene lookup returns CDR1 SGHRS and CDR2 YFSETQ. The CDR3 sequence: CASSLALVYRGLTDTQYF. CDR3 in DNA: TGCGCCAGCAGCTTGGCCCTTGTATACAGGGGACTCACAGATACGCAGTATTTT.

The CDR3 protein is CASSRTTGVRNTEAFF. In DNA, the CDR3 is TGTGCCAGCAGCCGCACCACGGGAGTGAGGAACACTGAAGCTTTCTTT. The chain joins TRBV4-2 to TRBJ1-1; no reliable D call. The V gene lost 4 bases and the J gene lost 1 base, with 16 bases spanning the gap. This CDR3 contains 16 residues. In germline, CDR1 is LGHNA, CDR2 YNFKEQ.

V usage is TRBV7-2 and J usage is TRBJ1-2; D is unresolved. The CDR3 consists of 13 residues. Looked up from germline, CDR1 is SGHTA and CDR2 is FQGNSA. Trimming pared 1 base from V and 3 bases from J, leaving 6 bases between. The CDR3, as DNA: TGTGCCAGCAGCTTAGGGCAGGACTATGGCTACACCTTC. Residues: CASSLGQDYGYTF.